This is a list of T cell receptor beta chains from one sample in a study of blood T cells in healthy people across ages. TCRdb passed the 5' RACE reads through MiXCR, listing each CDR3 protein once. Of over 450,000 distinct CDR3 sequences listed, around 24% were seen once; the top ten hold around 10%. These data are also associated with another study on T cells of mothers and their children.

The sample comprised blood. Receptors originate from a boy between 10 and 17 years old in good health. The CDR3 runs from the conserved cysteine through the conserved F or W. The D gene is left open where the match is weak. Clone sizes are given selectively: once, few, many, or a class where the clone is expanded.

>NA|TRBV21-1|NA|TRBJ2-1
TGTGCCAGCAGCAAGCGGCGTCGTAGGGACAATGAGCAGTTCTTC
CASSKRRRRDNEQFF
>few|TRBV24-1|TRBD2|TRBJ2-3
TGTGCCACCAGTCCACGGACTAGCGGGAGGGCCTCGGATACGCAGTATTTT
CATSPRTSGRASDTQYF
>few|TRBV7-2|NA|TRBJ2-4
TGTGCCAGCAGAAACCTAAGGGAATCGGGGATCGGAAACATTCAGTACTTC
CASRNLRESGIGNIQYF
>few|TRBV28|NA|TRBJ2-7
TGTGCCAGCAGTTTAGCGGGAACTCCCTCCTACGAGCAGTACTTC
CASSLAGTPSYEQYF
>few|TRBV7-8|TRBD2|TRBJ2-5
TGTGCCAGCACCCCGACTAGCGGCAATCAAGAGACCCAGTACTTC
CASTPTSGNQETQYF
>NA|TRBV5-6|NA|TRBJ2-1
TGTGCCAGCAGCCCCGTCAATACGGTCTACAATGAGCAGTTCTTC
CASSPVNTVYNEQFF
>NA|TRBV4-1|NA|TRBJ1-1
TGCGCCAGCAGCCATGACAGTCAGGGCGCTGAAGCTTTCTTT
CASSHDSQGAEAFF
>few|TRBV4-3|TRBD1|TRBJ1-2
TGCGCCAGCAGCCAAGGAAGGGGACAGGGAGCTAACTATGGCTACACCTTC
CASSQGRGQGANYGYTF
>NA|TRBV11-3|NA|TRBJ1-4
TGTGCCAGCAGCCCTGGGCAGTCTGAAAAACTGTTTTTT
CASSPGQSEKLFF
>NA|TRBV29-1|TRBD1|TRBJ1-2
TGCAGCGCCTCGACAGGGGATGGCTACACCTTC
CSASTGDGYTF
>few|TRBV27|TRBD2|TRBJ2-7
TGTGCCAGCAGTTCGATTACTAGCGGCTCCTACGAGCAGTACTTC
CASSSITSGSYEQYF
>NA|TRBV21-1|NA|TRBJ2-6
TGTGCCAGCAGCAAAGTAGAGGCCGCTTACTCTGGGGCCAACGTCCTGACTTTC
CASSKVEAAYSGANVLTF
>NA|TRBV4-1|TRBD1|TRBJ1-5
TGCGCCAGCAGCCAAGAAGACCGGGGGACAGGGAGAAATCAGCCCCAGCATTTT
CASSQEDRGTGRNQPQHF
>NA|TRBV7-2|NA|TRBJ1-1
TGTGCCAGCAGCTTAGGAGTGCGGTCGAGCACTGCAGCTTTCTTT
CASSLGVRSSTAAFF
>NA|TRBV19|NA|TRBJ2-5
TGTGCCAGTAGTACCCGGTGGTCGCTGGGCGAGACCCAGTACTTC
CASSTRWSLGETQYF
>NA|TRBV12-3/TRBV12-4|NA|TRBJ2-7
TGTGCCAGCAGTAAGGCCTTATTCCAGAGCTTC
CASSKALFQSF
>NA|TRBV6-5|NA|TRBJ2-3
TGTGCCAGCAGTTCCCAAGGAGGGGGGCTCAATCCCCCAGATACGCAGTATTTT
CASSSQGGGLNPPDTQYF
>NA|TRBV4-1|TRBD1|TRBJ2-2
TGCGCCAGCAGCCAAGATAGACAGGGTAACACCGGGGAGCTGTTTTTT
CASSQDRQGNTGELFF
>few|TRBV5-5|NA|TRBJ1-2
TGTGCCAGCAGCTCTCCCCGGGGGTCGGATGGCTACACCTTC
CASSSPRGSDGYTF
>few|TRBV20-1|TRBD1|TRBJ1-5
TGCAGTGCTAGGGCCGGGACAGGGGGAGTCTATAGCAATCAGCCCCAGCATTTT
CSARAGTGGVYSNQPQHF
>NA|TRBV7-2|TRBD2|TRBJ2-1
TGTGCCGGCAGCCTATGGCCACTAGCGGGAGGAACCAATGAGCAGTTCTTC
CAGSLWPLAGGTNEQFF
>NA|TRBV15|TRBD2|TRBJ2-3
TGTGCCACCAGCAGATCAAGGACTAGCGGGAGATCAGATACGCAGTATTTT
CATSRSRTSGRSDTQYF
>NA|TRBV28|NA|TRBJ2-7
TGTGCCAGCAGTTCCCCGCAGGGTCGGATCTACGAGCAGTACTTC
CASSSPQGRIYEQYF
>few|TRBV28|NA|TRBJ2-7
TGTGCCAGCAGTGACCAGGGGCGATACTACGAGCAGTACTTC
CASSDQGRYYEQYF
>NA|TRBV11-2|NA|TRBJ2-2
TGTGCCAGCAGTCGGGACCGCAGGAACACCGGGGAGCTGTTTTTT
CASSRDRRNTGELFF
>few|TRBV6-2/TRBV6-3|TRBD1|TRBJ1-1
TGTGCCAGCAGCTGGGACAGGACTGAAGCTTTCTTT
CASSWDRTEAFF
>many|TRBV4-1|NA|TRBJ1-4
NA
CASSQGPTDRQLMKNCFF
>many|TRBV7-6|NA|TRBJ2-5
TGTGCCAGCAGGAGGGAGACCCAGTACTTC
CASRRETQYF